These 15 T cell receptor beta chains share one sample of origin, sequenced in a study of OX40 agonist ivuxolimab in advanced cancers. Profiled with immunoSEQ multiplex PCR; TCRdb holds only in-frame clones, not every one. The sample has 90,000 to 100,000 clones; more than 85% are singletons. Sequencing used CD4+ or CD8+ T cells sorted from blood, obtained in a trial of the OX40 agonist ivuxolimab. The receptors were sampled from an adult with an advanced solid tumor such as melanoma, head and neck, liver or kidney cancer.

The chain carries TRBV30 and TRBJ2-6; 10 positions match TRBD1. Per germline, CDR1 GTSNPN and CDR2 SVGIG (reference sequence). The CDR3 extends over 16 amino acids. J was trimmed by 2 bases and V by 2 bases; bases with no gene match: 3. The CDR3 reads CAWSPGTGAGANVLTF. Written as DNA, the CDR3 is TGTGCCTGGAGTCCCGGGACAGGGGCTGGGGCCAACGTCCTGACTTTC.

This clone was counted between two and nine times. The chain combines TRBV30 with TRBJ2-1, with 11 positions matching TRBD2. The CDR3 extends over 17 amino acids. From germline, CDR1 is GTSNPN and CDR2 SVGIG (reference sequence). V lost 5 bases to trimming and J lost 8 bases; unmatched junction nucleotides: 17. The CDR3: CAWDRAETSGKFYEQFF. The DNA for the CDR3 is TGTGCCTGGGACAGGGCCGAGACTAGCGGGAAGTTTTATGAGCAGTTCTTC.

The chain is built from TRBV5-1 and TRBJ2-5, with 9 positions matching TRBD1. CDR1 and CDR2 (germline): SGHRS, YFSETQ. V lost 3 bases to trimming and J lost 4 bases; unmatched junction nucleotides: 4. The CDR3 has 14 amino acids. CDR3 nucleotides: TGCGCCAGCAGCTCCGGGACAGGGTCAGAGACCCAGTACTTC. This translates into CASSSGTGSETQYF. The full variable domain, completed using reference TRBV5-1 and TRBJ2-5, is KAGVTQTPRYLIKTRGQQVTLSCSPISGHRSVSWYQQTPGQGLQFLFEYFSETQRNKGNFPGRFSGRQFSNSRSEMNVSTLELGDSALYLCASSSGTGSETQYFGPGTRLLVL.

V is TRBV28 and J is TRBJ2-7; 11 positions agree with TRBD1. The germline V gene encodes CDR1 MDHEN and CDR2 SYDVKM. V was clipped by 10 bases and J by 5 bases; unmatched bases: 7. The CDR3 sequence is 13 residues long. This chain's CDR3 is CAIKTGQGDEQYF. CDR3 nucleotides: TGTGCCATCAAGACGGGACAGGGGGACGAGCAGTACTTC.

The CDR3 loop reads CSAPTYGYTF. The CDR3 DNA sequence: TGCAGTGCTCCTACCTATGGCTACACCTTC. The chain is built from TRBV20-1 and TRBJ1-2, with D hard to call. Germline loops: CDR1 DFQATT, CDR2 SNEGSKA (reference sequence). The CDR3 consists of 10 residues. Trimming left V 5 bases short and J 4 bases short, with 5 bases between.

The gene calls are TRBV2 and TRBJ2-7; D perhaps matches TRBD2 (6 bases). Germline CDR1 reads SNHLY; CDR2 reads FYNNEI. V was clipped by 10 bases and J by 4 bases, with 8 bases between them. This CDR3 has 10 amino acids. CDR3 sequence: CATGTYEQYV. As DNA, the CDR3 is TGTGCCACTGGGACTTACGAGCAGTACGTC.

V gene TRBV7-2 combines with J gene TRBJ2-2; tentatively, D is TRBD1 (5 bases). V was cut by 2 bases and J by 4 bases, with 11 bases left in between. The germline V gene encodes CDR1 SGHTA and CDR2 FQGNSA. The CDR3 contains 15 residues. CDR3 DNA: TGTGCCAGCAGCTTATCCAGGGTAGGCACCGGGGAGCTGTTTTTT. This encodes CASSLSRVGTGELFF.

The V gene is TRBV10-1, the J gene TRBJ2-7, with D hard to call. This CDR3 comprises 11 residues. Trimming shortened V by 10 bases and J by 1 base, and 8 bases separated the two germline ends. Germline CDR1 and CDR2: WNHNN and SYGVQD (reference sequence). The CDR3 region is CATSRSYEQYV. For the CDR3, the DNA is TGCGCCACCTCCAGATCCTACGAGCAGTACGTC.

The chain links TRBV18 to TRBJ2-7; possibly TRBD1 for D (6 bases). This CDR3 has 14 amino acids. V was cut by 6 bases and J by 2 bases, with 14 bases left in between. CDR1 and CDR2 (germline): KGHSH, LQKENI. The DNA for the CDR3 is TGTGCCAGCTCCCTCCGGGACAAGGCCTACGAGCAGTACTTC. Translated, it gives CASSLRDKAYEQYF.

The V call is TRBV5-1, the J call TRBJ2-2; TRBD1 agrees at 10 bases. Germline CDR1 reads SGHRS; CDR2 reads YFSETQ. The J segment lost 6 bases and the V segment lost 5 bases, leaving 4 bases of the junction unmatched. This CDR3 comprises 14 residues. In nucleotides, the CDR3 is TGCGCCAGCAGTTTCGGACAGGGGGCCGGGGAGCTGTTTTTT. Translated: CASSFGQGAGELFF.

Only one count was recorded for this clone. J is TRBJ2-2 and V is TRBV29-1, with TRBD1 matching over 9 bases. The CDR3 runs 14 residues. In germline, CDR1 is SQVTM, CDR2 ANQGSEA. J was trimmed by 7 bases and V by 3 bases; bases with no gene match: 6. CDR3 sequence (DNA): TGCAGCGTTGAGAAGGACAGGGGTAGCGGGGAGCTGTTTTTT. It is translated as CSVEKDRGSGELFF.

CDR3 amino acids: CASSLHPRGEKLFF. The CDR3 DNA follows: TGTGCCAGCAGTTTACACCCCAGGGGTGAAAAACTGTTTTTT. The chain is built from TRBV28 and TRBJ1-4; D may be TRBD1 (6 bases). V lost 2 bases, J lost 7 bases, and 11 bases lay in between. CDR3 length equals 14 residues. Looked up from germline, CDR1 is MDHEN and CDR2 is SYDVKM.

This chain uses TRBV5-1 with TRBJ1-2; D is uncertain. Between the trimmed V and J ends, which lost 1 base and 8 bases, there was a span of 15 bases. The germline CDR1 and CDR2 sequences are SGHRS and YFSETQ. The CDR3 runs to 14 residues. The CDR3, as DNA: TGCGCCAGCAGCTTGCAGACCTCCAGCGCAGGCTACACCTTC. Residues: CASSLQTSSAGYTF. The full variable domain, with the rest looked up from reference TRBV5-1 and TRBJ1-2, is KAGVTQTPRYLIKTRGQQVTLSCSPISGHRSVSWYQQTPGQGLQFLFEYFSETQRNKGNFPGRFSGRQFSNSRSEMNVSTLELGDSALYLCASSLQTSSAGYTFGSGTRLTVV.

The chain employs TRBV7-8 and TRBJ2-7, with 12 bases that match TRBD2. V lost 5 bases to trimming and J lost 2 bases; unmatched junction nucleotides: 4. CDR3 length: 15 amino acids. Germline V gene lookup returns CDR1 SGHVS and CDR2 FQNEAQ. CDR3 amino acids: CASSPRTSGTYEQYF. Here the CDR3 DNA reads TGTGCCAGCAGCCCTCGGACTAGCGGGACCTACGAGCAGTACTTC. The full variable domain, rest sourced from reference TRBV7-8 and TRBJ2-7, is GAGVSQSPRYKVAKRGQDVALRCDPISGHVSLFWYQQALGQGPEFLTYFQNEAQLDKSGLPSDRFFAERPEGSVSTLKIQRTQQEDSAVYLCASSPRTSGTYEQYFGPGTRLTVT.

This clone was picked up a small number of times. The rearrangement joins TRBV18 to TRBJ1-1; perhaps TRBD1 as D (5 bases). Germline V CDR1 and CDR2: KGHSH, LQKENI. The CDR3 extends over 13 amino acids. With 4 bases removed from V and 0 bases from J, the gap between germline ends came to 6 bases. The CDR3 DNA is TGTGCCAGCTCACGGGGCATGAACACTGAAGCTTTCTTT. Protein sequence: CASSRGMNTEAFF.